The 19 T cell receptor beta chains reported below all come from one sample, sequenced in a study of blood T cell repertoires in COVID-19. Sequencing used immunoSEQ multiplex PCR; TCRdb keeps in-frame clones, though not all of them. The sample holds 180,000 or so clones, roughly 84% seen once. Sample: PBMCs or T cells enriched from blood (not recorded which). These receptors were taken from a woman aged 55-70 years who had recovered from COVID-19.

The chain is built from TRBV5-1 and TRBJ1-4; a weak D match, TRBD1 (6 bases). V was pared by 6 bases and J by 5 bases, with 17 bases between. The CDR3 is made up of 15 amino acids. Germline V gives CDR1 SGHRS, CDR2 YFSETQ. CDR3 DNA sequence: TGCGCCAGCACCCGTATGGGGGCCGAGAATGAAAAACTGTTTTTT. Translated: CASTRMGAENEKLFF. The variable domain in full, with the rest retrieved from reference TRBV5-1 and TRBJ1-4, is KAGVTQTPRYLIKTRGQQVTLSCSPISGHRSVSWYQQTPGQGLQFLFEYFSETQRNKGNFPGRFSGRQFSNSRSEMNVSTLELGDSALYLCASTRMGAENEKLFFGSGTQLSVL.

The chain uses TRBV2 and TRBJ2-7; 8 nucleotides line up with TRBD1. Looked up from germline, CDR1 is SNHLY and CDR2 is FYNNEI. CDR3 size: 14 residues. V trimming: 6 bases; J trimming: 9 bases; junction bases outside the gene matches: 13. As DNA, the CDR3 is TGTGCCAGCAGGCGGACAGGGTTGGCGTGGCGGCAGTACTTC. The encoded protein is CASRRTGLAWRQYF. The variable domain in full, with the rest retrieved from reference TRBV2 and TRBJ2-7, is EPEVTQTPSHQVTQMGQEVILRCVPISNHLYFYWYRQILGQKVEFLVSFYNNEISEKSEIFDDQFSVERPDGSNFTLKIRSTKLEDSAMYFCASRRTGLAWRQYFGPGTRLTVT.

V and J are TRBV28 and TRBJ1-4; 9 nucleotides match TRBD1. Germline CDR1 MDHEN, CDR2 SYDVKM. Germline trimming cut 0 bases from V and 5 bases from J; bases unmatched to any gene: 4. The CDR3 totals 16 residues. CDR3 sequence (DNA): TGTGCCAGCAGTTTATGGAGACAGGGGGTGAATGAAAAACTGTTTTTT. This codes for CASSLWRQGVNEKLFF.

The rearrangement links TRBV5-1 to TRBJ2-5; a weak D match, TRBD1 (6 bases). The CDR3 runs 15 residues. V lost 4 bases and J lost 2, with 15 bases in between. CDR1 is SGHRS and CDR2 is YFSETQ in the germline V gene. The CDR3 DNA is TGCGCCAGCAGCCCCGGGACACCTCTACAAGAGACCCAGTACTTC. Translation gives CASSPGTPLQETQYF.

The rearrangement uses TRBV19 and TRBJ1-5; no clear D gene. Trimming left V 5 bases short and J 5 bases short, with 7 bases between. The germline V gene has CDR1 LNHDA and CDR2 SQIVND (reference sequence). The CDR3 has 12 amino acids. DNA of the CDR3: TGTGCCAGTAGTGAGCCCCATCAGCCCCAGCATTTT. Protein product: CASSEPHQPQHF.

CDR3 amino acids: CASTLTTGGELFF. As DNA, the CDR3 is TGCGCCAGCACTCTGACGACAGGCGGGGAGCTGTTTTTT. The gene calls are TRBV5-1 and TRBJ2-2, with a tentative D call TRBD1 (6 bases). This CDR3 has 13 amino acids. V was clipped by 6 bases and J by 7 bases, with 13 bases between them. CDR1 and CDR2 from the germline V gene are SGHRS and YFSETQ. The full variable domain, in which reference TRBV5-1 and TRBJ2-2 provide the parts outside the CDR3, is KAGVTQTPRYLIKTRGQQVTLSCSPISGHRSVSWYQQTPGQGLQFLFEYFSETQRNKGNFPGRFSGRQFSNSRSEMNVSTLELGDSALYLCASTLTTGGELFFGEGSRLTVL.

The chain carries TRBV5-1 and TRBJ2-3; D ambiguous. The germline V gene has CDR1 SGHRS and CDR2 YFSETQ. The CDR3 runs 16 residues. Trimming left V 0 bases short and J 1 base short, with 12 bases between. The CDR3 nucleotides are TGCGCCAGCAGCTTGGCCAATCGAGGTGGCACAGATACGCAGTATTTT. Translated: CASSLANRGGTDTQYF.

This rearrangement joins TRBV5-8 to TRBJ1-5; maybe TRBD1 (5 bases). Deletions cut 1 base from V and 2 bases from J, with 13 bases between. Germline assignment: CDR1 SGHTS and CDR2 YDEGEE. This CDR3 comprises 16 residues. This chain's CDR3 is CASSLTTGVGNQPQHF. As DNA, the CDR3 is TGTGCCAGCAGCTTGACCACAGGCGTGGGCAATCAGCCCCAGCATTTT.

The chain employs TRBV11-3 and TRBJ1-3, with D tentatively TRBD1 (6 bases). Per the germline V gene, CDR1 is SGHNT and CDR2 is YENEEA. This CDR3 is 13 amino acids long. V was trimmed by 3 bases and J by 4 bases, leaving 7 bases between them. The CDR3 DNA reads TGTGCCAGCAGCTTCGGGACAGGAAACACCATATATTTT. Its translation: CASSFGTGNTIYF.

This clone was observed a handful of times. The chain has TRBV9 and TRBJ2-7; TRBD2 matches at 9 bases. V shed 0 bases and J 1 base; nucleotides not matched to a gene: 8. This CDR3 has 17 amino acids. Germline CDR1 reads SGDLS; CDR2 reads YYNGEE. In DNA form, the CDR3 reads TGTGCCAGCAGCGTAGCGACTAGCGGAGACGGTTCCTACGAGCAGTACTTC. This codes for CASSVATSGDGSYEQYF.

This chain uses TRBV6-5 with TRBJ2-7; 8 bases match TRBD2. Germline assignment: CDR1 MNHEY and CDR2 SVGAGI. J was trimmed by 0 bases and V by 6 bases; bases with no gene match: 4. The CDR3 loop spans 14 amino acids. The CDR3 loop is CASSRTSSSYEQYF. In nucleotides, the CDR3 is TGTGCCAGCAGCAGGACTAGCAGCTCCTACGAGCAGTACTTC.

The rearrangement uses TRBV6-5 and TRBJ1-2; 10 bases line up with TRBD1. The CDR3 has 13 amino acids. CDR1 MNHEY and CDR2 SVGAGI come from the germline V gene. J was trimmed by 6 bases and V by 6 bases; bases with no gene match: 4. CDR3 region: CASRVTGGNGYTF. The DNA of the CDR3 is TGTGCCAGCAGAGTGACAGGGGGCAATGGCTACACCTTC.

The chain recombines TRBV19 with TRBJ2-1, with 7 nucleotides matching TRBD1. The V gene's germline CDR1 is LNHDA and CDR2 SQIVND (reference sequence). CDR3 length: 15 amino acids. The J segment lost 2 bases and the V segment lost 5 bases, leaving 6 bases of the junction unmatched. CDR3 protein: CASSLQGFPYNEQFF. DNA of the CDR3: TGTGCCAGTAGTTTACAGGGGTTCCCCTACAATGAGCAGTTCTTC.

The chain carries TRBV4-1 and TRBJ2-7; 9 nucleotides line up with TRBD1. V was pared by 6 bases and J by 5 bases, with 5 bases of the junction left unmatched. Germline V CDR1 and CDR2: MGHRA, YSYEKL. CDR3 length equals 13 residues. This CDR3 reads CASRGTGRHEQYF. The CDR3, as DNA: TGCGCCAGCAGGGGGACAGGGAGGCACGAGCAGTACTTC.

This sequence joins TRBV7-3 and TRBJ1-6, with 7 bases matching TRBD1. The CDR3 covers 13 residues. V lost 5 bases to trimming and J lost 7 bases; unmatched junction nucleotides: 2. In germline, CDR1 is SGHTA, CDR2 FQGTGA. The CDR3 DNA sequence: TGTGCCAGCAGCCGGGACAGCAATTCACCCCTCCACTTT. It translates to CASSRDSNSPLHF.

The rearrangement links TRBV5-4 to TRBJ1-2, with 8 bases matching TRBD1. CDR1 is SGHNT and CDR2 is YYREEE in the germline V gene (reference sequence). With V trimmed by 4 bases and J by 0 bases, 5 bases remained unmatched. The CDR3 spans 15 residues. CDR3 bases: TGTGCCAGCAGCCCCCAGGGACAGGCTAACTATGGCTACACCTTC. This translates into CASSPQGQANYGYTF.

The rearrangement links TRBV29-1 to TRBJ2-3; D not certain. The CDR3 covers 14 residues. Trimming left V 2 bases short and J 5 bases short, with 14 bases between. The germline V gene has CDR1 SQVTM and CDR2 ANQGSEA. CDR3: CSVETPQIGDTQYF. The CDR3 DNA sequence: TGCAGCGTTGAAACCCCCCAGATTGGAGATACGCAGTATTTT.

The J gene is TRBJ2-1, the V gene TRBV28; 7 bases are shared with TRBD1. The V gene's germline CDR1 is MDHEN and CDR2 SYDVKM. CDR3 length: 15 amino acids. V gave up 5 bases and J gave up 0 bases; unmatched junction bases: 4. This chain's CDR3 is CASSGGTVSYNEQFF. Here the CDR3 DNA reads TGTGCCAGCAGTGGTGGGACAGTCTCCTACAATGAGCAGTTCTTC. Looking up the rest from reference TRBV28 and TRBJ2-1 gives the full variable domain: DVKVTQSSRYLVKRTGEKVFLECVQDMDHENMFWYRQDPGLGLRLIYFSYDVKMKEKGDIPEGYSVSREKKERFSLILESASTNQTSMYLCASSGGTVSYNEQFFGPGTRLTVL.

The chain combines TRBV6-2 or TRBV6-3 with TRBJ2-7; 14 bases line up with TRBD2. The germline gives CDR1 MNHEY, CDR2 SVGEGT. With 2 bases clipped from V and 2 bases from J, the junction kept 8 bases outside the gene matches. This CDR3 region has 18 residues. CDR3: CASSYEGLAGGTAYEQYF. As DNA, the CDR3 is TGTGCCAGCAGTTACGAAGGACTAGCGGGGGGAACAGCCTACGAGCAGTACTTC.